This T cell receptor (beta chain) was sequenced during a study of T-cell memory formation after mild COVID-19. Overall study findings and caveats: CD8+ contracting clones occupied EMRA, while CD4+ ones occupied mainly CM and EM.

Germline V CDR1 and CDR2: ENHRY, SYGVKD. CDR3 length equals 18 residues. J gave up 4 bases and V 3 bases, and 8 bases lay outside the gene matches. Comment on this clonotype: Its antigen remains unknown.

In TCRdb, the 5' RACE reads were re-called with MiXCR into one record per CDR3 protein. The sample comprises tens of thousands of distinct CDR3 sequences, 10% to 15% of which are singletons, and around 27% rests with the top ten. The sample consisted of PBMCs or a T cell subset sorted from them (not recorded which). The rearrangement joins TRBV10-3 to TRBJ2-1; 14 bases fit TRBD2. This TCR was recovered from an adult woman who had mild COVID-19 (a few samples of this study predate the infection). Cell type and time point are not known. The DNA of the CDR3 is TGTGCCATCAGTGAAGGGGGACTAGCGGGAGTCGCTTACAATGAGCAGTTCTTC. Encoded protein: CAISEGGLAGVAYNEQFF.